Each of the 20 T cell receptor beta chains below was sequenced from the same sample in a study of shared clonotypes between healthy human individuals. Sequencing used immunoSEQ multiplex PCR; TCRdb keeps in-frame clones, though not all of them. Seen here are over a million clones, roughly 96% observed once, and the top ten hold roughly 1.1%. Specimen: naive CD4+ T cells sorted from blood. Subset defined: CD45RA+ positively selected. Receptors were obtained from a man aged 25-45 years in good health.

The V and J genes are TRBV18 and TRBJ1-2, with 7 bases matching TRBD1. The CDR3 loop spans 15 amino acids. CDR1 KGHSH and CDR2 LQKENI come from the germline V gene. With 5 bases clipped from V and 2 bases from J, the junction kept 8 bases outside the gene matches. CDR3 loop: CASSIQGQGNYGYTF. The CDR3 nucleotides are TGTGCCAGCTCAATACAGGGGCAGGGGAACTATGGCTACACCTTC.

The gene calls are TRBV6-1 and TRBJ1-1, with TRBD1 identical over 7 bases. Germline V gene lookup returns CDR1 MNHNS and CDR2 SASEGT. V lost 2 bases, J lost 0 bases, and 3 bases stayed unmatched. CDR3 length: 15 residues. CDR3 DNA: TGTGCCAGCAGTGAAAGGGGGCTGATGAACACTGAAGCTTTCTTT. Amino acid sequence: CASSERGLMNTEAFF.

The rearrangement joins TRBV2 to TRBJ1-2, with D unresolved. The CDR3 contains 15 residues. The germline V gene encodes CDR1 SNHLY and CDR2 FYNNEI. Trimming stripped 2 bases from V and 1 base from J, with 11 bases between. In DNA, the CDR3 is TGTGCCAGCAGTGAAATCCCCGGAGTTAACTATGGCTACACCTTC. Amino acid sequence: CASSEIPGVNYGYTF.

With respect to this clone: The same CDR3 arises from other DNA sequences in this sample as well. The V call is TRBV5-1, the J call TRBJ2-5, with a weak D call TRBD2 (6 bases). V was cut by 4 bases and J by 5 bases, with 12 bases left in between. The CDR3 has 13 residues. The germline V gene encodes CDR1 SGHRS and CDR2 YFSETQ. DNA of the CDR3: TGCGCCAGCAGCCCTGTTGGGGGGGAGACCCAGTACTTC. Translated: CASSPVGGETQYF.

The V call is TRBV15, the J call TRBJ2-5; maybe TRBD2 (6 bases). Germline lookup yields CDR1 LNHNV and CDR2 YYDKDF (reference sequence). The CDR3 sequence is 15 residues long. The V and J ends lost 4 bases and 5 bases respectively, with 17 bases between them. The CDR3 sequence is CATSNVLGRGETQYF. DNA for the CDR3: TGTGCCACCAGCAACGTTCTCGGGAGAGGGGAGACCCAGTACTTC. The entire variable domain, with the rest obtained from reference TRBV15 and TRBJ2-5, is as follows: DAMVIQNPRYQVTQFGKPVTLSCSQTLNHNVMYWYQQKSSQAPKLLFHYYDKDFNNEADTPDNFQSRRPNTSFCFLDIRSPGLGDTAMYLCATSNVLGRGETQYFGPGTRLLVL.

The CDR3 nucleotides read TGTGCCAGCAGCTTAGCCGACATACTAGCCAAAAACATTCAGTACTTC. This translates into CASSLADILAKNIQYF. The gene calls are TRBV11-2 and TRBJ2-4; no clear D. Germline CDR1 is SGHAT and CDR2 is FQNNGV. This CDR3 has 16 residues. The V end was cut by 1 base, the J end by 0 bases, with 10 bases between.

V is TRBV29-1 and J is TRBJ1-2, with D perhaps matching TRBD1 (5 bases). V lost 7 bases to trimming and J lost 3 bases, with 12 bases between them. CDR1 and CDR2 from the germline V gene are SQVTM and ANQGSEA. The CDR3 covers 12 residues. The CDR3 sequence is CSGWRGDYGYTF. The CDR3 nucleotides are TGCAGCGGGTGGAGGGGAGACTATGGCTACACCTTC.

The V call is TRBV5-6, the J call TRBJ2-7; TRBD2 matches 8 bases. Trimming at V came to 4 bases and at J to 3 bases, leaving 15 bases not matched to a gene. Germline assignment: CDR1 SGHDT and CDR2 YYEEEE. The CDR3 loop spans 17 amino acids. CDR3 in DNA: TGTGCCAGCAGCCCGAGGGGAGCGGGAGTGGGAGTCTACGAGCAGTACTTC. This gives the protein CASSPRGAGVGVYEQYF.

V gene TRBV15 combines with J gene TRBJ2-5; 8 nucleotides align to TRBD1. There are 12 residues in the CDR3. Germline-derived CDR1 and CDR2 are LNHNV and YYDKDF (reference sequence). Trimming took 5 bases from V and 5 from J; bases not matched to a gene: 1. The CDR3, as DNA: TGTGCCACCAGCGGGGACAGGGAGACCCAGTACTTC. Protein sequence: CATSGDRETQYF.

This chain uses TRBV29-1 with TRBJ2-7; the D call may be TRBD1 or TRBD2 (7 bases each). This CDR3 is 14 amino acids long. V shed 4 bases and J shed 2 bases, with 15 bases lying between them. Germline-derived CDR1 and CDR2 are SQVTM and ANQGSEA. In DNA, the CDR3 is TGCAGCGTTGTAGGGCAGGGGGGGCCCTACGAGCAGTACTTC. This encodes CSVVGQGGPYEQYF.

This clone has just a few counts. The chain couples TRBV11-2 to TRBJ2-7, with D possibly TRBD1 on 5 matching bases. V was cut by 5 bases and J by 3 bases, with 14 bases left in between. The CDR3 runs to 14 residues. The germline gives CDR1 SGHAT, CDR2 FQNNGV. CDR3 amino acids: CASSPLTAYYEQYF. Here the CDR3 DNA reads TGTGCCAGCAGCCCGTTGACAGCGTACTACGAGCAGTACTTC.

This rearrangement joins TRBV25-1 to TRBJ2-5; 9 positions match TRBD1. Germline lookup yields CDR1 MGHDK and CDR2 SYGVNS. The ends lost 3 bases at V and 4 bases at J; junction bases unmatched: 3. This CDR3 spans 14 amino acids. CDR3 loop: CASSESTGGETQYF. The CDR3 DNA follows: TGTGCCAGCAGTGAGTCGACAGGGGGAGAGACCCAGTACTTC.

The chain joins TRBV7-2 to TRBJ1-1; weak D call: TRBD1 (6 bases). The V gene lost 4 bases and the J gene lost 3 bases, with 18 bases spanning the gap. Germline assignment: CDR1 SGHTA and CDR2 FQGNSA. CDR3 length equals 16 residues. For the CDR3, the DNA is TGTGCCAGCAGCTGGGGGCAGGGCCTGGCTGACACTGAAGCTTTCTTT. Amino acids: CASSWGQGLADTEAFF.

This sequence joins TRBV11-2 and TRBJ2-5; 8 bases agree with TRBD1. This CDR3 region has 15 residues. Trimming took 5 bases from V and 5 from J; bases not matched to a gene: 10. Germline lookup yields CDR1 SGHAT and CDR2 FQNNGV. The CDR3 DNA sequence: TGTGCCAGCAGCCCGATGACAGGGGATGCGGAGACCCAGTACTTC. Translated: CASSPMTGDAETQYF.

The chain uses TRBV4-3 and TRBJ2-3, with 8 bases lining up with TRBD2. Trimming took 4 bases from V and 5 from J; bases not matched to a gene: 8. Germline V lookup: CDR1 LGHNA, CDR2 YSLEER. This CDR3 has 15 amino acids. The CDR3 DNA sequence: TGCGCCAGCAGCCTTACGGGACTAGATGAAGATACGCAGTATTTT. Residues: CASSLTGLDEDTQYF.

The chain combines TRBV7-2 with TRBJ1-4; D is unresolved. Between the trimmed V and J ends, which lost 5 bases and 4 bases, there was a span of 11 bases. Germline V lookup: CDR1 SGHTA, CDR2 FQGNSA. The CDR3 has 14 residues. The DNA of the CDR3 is TGTGCCAGCAGCCGGGCCGTGGGTAATGAAAAACTGTTTTTT. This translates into CASSRAVGNEKLFF.

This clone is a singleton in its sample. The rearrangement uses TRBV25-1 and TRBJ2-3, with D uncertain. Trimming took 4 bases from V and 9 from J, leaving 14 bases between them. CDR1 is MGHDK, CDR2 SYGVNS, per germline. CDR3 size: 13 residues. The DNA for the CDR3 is TGTGCCAGCAGTGTCCCCGGGCCAAACACGCAGTATTTT. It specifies CASSVPGPNTQYF.

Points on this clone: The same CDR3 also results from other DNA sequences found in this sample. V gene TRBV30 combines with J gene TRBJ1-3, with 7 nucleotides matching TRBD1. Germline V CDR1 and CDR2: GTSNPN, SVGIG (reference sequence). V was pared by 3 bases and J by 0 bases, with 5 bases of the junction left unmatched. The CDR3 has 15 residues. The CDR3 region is CAWSRDSGSGNTIYF. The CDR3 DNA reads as TGTGCCTGGAGCCGGGACAGTGGCTCTGGAAACACCATATATTTT. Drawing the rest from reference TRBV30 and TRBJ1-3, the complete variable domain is SQTIHQWPATLVQPVGSPLSLECTVEGTSNPNLYWYRQAAGRGLQLLFYSVGIGQISSEVPQNLSASRPQDRQFILSSKKLLLSDSGFYLCAWSRDSGSGNTIYFGEGSWLTVV.

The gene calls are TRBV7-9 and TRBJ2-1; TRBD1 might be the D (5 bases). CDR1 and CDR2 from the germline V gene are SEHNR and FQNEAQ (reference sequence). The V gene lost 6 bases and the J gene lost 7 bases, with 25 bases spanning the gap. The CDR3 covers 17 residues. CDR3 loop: CASRSHYRISMNNEQFF. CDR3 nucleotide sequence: TGTGCCAGCAGGTCGCATTACAGGATAAGCATGAATAATGAGCAGTTCTTC.

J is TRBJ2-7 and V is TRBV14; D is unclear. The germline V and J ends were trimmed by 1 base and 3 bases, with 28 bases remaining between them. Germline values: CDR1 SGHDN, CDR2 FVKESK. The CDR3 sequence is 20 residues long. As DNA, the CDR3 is TGTGCCAGCAGCCAAGTAAGCATGGCCGAGACCCCAACCTCCCTCTACGAGCAGTACTTC. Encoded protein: CASSQVSMAETPTSLYEQYF.